Each of the 4 T cell receptor beta chains below was sequenced from the same sample in a study of tumor and adjacent non-tumor tissue in lung cancer. No cell sorting was done before RNA was extracted from the tissue. TCRbeta libraries were built with three rounds of nested PCR, modified from ARM-PCR. One entry per CDR3 protein results from TCRdb running MiXCR on the multiplex PCR reads. The table lists tens of thousands of distinct CDR3 sequences, about 72% of them singletons. Sequenced input: lung tumor tissue. The receptors stem from a man between 60 and 75 years old with non-small cell lung cancer.

In this sample, this clonotype turned up a few times. The CDR3 end shows no conserved phenylalanine or tryptophan, and so a read error is likely. V and J are TRBV12-3 or TRBV12-4 and TRBJ2-1; TRBD2 might be the D (5 bases). V was shortened by 7 bases and J by 5 bases, with 15 bases between the two germline ends. The CDR3 spans 14 residues. CDR3 sequence reads: CASNLGGSHNEQFL. The CDR3 DNA reads TGTGCCAGCAACCTGGGTGGGAGCCACAATGAGCAGTTCCTC.

A word on this clonotype: At one end the junction does not follow the germline gene, possibly because of a read error. The CDR3 coding sequence is TGCGCCAGCAATGGGAACTACAATCAGCCACAGCAATTT. Its translation is CASNGNYNQPQQF. The rearrangement links TRBV10-2 to TRBJ1-5; D gene ambiguous. The germline V gene encodes CDR1 WSHSY and CDR2 SAAADI. This CDR3 spans 13 amino acids.

A word on this clonotype: Sequence at one end of the junction differs from germline and may be a read error. The chain links TRBV4-1 to TRBJ1-1; D is unresolved. The CDR3 covers 11 residues. Germline values: CDR1 MGHRA, CDR2 YSYEKL. The CDR3 spells CASSQRTEASF. The CDR3, as DNA: TGCGCCAGCAGTCAAAGGACTGAAGCTTCCTTT.

A remark on this clonotype: The junction departs from the called germline gene at one end, perhaps through a read error. The V call is TRBV29-1, the J call TRBJ2-3; D is unresolved. From germline, CDR1 is SQVTM and CDR2 ANQGSEA. The CDR3 contains 14 residues. The CDR3 protein is CSIEDLEAADTQYF. DNA for the CDR3: TGCAGCATTGAAGATTTAGAGGCAGCAGATACGCAGTACTTT.